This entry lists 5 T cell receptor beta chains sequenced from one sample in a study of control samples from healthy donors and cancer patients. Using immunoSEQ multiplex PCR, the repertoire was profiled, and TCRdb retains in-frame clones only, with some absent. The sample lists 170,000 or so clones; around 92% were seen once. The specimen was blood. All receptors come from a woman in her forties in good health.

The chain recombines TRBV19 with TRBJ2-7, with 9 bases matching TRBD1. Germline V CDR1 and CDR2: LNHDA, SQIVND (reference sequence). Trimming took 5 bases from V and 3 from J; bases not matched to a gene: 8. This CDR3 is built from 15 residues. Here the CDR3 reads CASSAGQGPYYEQYF. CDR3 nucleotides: TGTGCCAGTAGTGCAGGACAGGGGCCCTACTACGAGCAGTACTTC.

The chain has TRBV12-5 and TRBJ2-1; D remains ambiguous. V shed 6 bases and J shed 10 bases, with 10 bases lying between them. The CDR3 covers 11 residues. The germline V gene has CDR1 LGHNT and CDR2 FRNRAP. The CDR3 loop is CASGETQEQFF. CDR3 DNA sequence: TGTGCTAGTGGGGAGACCCAGGAGCAGTTCTTC.

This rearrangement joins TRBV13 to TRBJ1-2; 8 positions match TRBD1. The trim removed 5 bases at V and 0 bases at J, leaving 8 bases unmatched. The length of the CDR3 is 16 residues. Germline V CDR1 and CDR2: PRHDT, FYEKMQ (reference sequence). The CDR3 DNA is TGTGCCAGCAGCCAAGACAGGGGACTAGCTAACTATGGCTACACCTTC. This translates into CASSQDRGLANYGYTF.

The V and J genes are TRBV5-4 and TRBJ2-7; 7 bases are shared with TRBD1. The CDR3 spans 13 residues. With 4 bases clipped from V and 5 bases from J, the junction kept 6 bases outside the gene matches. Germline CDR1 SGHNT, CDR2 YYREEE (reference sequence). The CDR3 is CASSLGQIDEQYF. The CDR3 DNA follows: TGTGCCAGCAGCCTGGGACAGATAGACGAGCAGTACTTC.

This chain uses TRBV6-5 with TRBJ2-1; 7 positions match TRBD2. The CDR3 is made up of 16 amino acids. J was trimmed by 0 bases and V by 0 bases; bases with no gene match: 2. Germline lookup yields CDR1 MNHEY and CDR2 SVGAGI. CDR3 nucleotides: TGTGCCAGCAGTTACTCGGGGGGGTCCTCCTACAATGAGCAGTTCTTC. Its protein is CASSYSGGSSYNEQFF.